A selection of T cell receptor beta chains follows, all from one sample in a study of T cell responses to AZD1222 COVID-19 vaccine. Sequencing used immunoSEQ multiplex PCR; TCRdb keeps in-frame clones, though not all of them. The profile covers about 110,000 clones, with 89% appearing a single time and approximately 45% taken by the ten largest. The sample here was peripheral blood, taken 28 days after the second AZD1222 dose. Receptors originate from an adult who received the AZD1222 COVID-19 vaccine. The CDR3 runs from the conserved cysteine through the conserved F or W. The D gene is left open where the match is weak. Where a row states a size, it is once, few, many or the class of an expanded clone; other rows omit it.

j_gene: TRBJ1-2
v_gene: TRBV4-2
abundance: .
d_gene: TRBD1
CDR3aa: CASSQVPTGQGFGYTF
CDR3nt: TGTGCCAGCAGCCAAGTTCCCACGGGACAGGGTTTCGGCTACACCTTC

j_gene: TRBJ1-1
v_gene: TRBV7-9
abundance: few
d_gene: .
CDR3aa: CASSLAENTEAFF
CDR3nt: TGTGCCAGCAGCTTAGCAGAGAACACTGAAGCTTTCTTT

j_gene: TRBJ1-4
v_gene: TRBV24-1
abundance: .
d_gene: TRBD1
CDR3aa: CATSDNIPGQANEKLFF
CDR3nt: TGTGCCACCAGTGATAACATACCGGGACAGGCTAATGAAAAACTGTTTTTT

j_gene: TRBJ1-1
v_gene: TRBV3-1/TRBV3-2
abundance: .
d_gene: TRBD1
CDR3aa: CASSPTGARTTEAFF
CDR3nt: TGTGCCAGCAGCCCCACAGGGGCCCGAACAACTGAAGCTTTCTTT

j_gene: TRBJ2-6
v_gene: TRBV7-2
abundance: .
d_gene: .
CDR3aa: CASSFAYSGANVLTF
CDR3nt: TGTGCCAGCAGCTTTGCATACTCTGGGGCCAACGTCCTGACTTTC

j_gene: TRBJ1-2
v_gene: TRBV5-5
abundance: .
d_gene: .
CDR3aa: CASSLERGGYTF
CDR3nt: TGTGCCAGCAGCTTGGAAAGGGGAGGCTACACCTTC

j_gene: TRBJ2-7
v_gene: TRBV10-2
abundance: .
d_gene: .
CDR3aa: CASSLDRNEQYF
CDR3nt: TGCGCCAGCAGTCTGGACAGAAACGAGCAGTACTTC

j_gene: TRBJ1-1
v_gene: TRBV28
abundance: .
d_gene: .
CDR3aa: CASKRENTEAFF
CDR3nt: TGTGCCAGCAAAAGGGAGAACACTGAAGCTTTCTTT

j_gene: TRBJ1-4
v_gene: TRBV9
abundance: .
d_gene: .
CDR3aa: CASSVSGGINEKLFF
CDR3nt: TGTGCCAGCAGCGTATCCGGGGGTATTAATGAAAAACTGTTTTTT

j_gene: TRBJ2-2
v_gene: TRBV14
abundance: .
d_gene: .
CDR3aa: CASSQDRVYAGELFF
CDR3nt: TGTGCCAGCAGCCAAGACAGGGTGTACGCCGGGGAGCTGTTTTTT

j_gene: TRBJ2-7
v_gene: TRBV30
abundance: few
d_gene: .
CDR3aa: CAWSIIHEQYF
CDR3nt: TGTGCCTGGAGTATAATCCATGAGCAGTACTTC

j_gene: TRBJ1-5
v_gene: TRBV15
abundance: few
d_gene: .
CDR3aa: CATSRRDRQFNQPQHF
CDR3nt: TGTGCCACCAGCAGAAGAGACAGGCAATTCAATCAGCCCCAGCATTTT

j_gene: TRBJ2-7
v_gene: TRBV6-6
abundance: .
d_gene: TRBD2
CDR3aa: CASSRLATLRSYEQYF
CDR3nt: TGTGCCAGCAGTCGACTAGCGACTTTACGTTCCTACGAGCAGTACTTC

j_gene: TRBJ1-5
v_gene: TRBV19
abundance: .
d_gene: .
CDR3aa: CASSIMDGSNQPQHF
CDR3nt: TGTGCCAGTAGTATAATGGACGGTAGCAATCAGCCCCAGCATTTT

j_gene: TRBJ2-3
v_gene: TRBV11-3
abundance: .
d_gene: TRBD2
CDR3aa: CASSRGAVAGGPDTQYF
CDR3nt: TGTGCCAGCAGCCGAGGGGCGGTAGCGGGGGGACCAGATACGCAGTATTTT

j_gene: TRBJ2-2
v_gene: TRBV3-1/TRBV3-2
abundance: .
d_gene: TRBD2
CDR3aa: CASRQSPLAGGITGELFF
CDR3nt: TGTGCCAGCAGGCAGTCACCCCTAGCGGGAGGAATCACCGGGGAGCTGTTTTTT

j_gene: TRBJ1-5
v_gene: TRBV19
abundance: .
d_gene: TRBD1
CDR3aa: CASTIGTGSNQPQHF
CDR3nt: TGTGCCAGTACTATCGGGACAGGAAGCAATCAGCCCCAGCATTTT